A selection of T cell receptor beta chains follows, all from one sample in a study of shared clonotypes between healthy human individuals. Clones were read by immunoSEQ multiplex PCR, and TCRdb kept only the in-frame ones, dropping some. The data show more than 2 million clones, more than 90% seen once. The sequencing input was naive CD4+ T cells sorted from blood. The source of these receptors is a man younger than 30 in good health. CDR3s leave out the opening cysteine and the closing phenylalanine or tryptophan. Each record gives: V gene, J gene, CDR3 length, CDR3 protein.

V gene: TRBV10-1; J gene: TRBJ2-7; CDR3 length: 10; CDR3 protein: ASSESFDRQY
V gene: TRBV6-5; J gene: TRBJ1-2; CDR3 length: 7; CDR3 protein: ASGRGQC
V gene: TRBV28; J gene: TRBJ2-2; CDR3 length: 15; CDR3 protein: ASLSQGPHPVTGELF
V gene: TRBV6-5; J gene: TRBJ2-7; CDR3 length: 13; CDR3 protein: ASSSAGTGSYEQY
V gene: TRBV2; J gene: TRBJ1-4; CDR3 length: 14; CDR3 protein: ASSGSTGAGNEKLF
V gene: TRBV10-2; J gene: TRBJ1-2; CDR3 length: 11; CDR3 protein: ASSWQSGYGYT
V gene: TRBV10-3; J gene: TRBJ1-4; CDR3 length: 14; CDR3 protein: AISEGPSNINEKLF
V gene: TRBV19; J gene: TRBJ2-5; CDR3 length: 13; CDR3 protein: ASSIAGGAWETQY
V gene: TRBV19; J gene: TRBJ2-7; CDR3 length: 11; CDR3 protein: ASSAQGSYEQY
V gene: TRBV7-8; J gene: TRBJ2-3; CDR3 length: 14; CDR3 protein: ASSLGWAYQGDTQY
V gene: TRBV7-8; J gene: TRBJ2-7; CDR3 length: 15; CDR3 protein: ASSLRLAGGPSYEQY
V gene: TRBV6-5; J gene: TRBJ1-2; CDR3 length: 14; CDR3 protein: ASSYTAGQGNYGYT
V gene: TRBV6-1; J gene: TRBJ2-7; CDR3 length: 13; CDR3 protein: ASSEAGVAAYEQY
V gene: TRBV4-1; J gene: TRBJ1-4; CDR3 length: 14; CDR3 protein: ASSQDLAGLGEKLF
V gene: TRBV5-5; J gene: TRBJ1-4; CDR3 length: 13; CDR3 protein: ASSLEDRQSTRAD
V gene: TRBV5-1; J gene: TRBJ2-7; CDR3 length: 13; CDR3 protein: ASSRGQGTPYEQY
V gene: TRBV18; J gene: TRBJ2-2; CDR3 length: 15; CDR3 protein: ASSPPARGSWTGELF
V gene: TRBV19; J gene: TRBJ2-7; CDR3 length: 13; CDR3 protein: ASSTERQGGYEQY
V gene: TRBV19; J gene: TRBJ2-7; CDR3 length: 12; CDR3 protein: ASSIEGRGYEQY